A selection of T cell receptor beta chains follows, all from one sample in a study of shared clonotypes between healthy human individuals. Sequencing used immunoSEQ multiplex PCR; TCRdb keeps in-frame clones, though not all of them. The repertoire has hundreds of thousands of clones, less than 98% of them found once; the top ten carry less than 0.065%. Sequencing input: naive CD4+ T cells sorted from blood. These receptors were obtained from a woman in her twenties or thirties in good health. Both conserved end residues are trimmed from each CDR3. Fields, in order: J gene, V gene, CDR3 protein.

j_gene: TRBJ2-3; v_gene: TRBV7-9; CDR3aa: ASTMGGSRIDTQY
j_gene: TRBJ2-2; v_gene: TRBV28; CDR3aa: ASSFGTGAGGELF
j_gene: TRBJ2-1; v_gene: TRBV19; CDR3aa: ASSIQTSGREF
j_gene: TRBJ1-5; v_gene: TRBV6-1; CDR3aa: ASSEGTTSNQPQH
j_gene: TRBJ2-1; v_gene: TRBV29-1; CDR3aa: SGPSSGSPNEQF
j_gene: TRBJ2-2; v_gene: TRBV27; CDR3aa: ASSFRLALGTGELF
j_gene: TRBJ1-5; v_gene: TRBV15; CDR3aa: ATSRDRTSTQPQH
j_gene: TRBJ1-2; v_gene: TRBV13; CDR3aa: ASSFRQSGGYGYT
j_gene: TRBJ2-7; v_gene: TRBV7-2; CDR3aa: ASSLPLAGRSYEQY
j_gene: TRBJ2-1; v_gene: TRBV5-1; CDR3aa: ASSSVWVREQF
j_gene: TRBJ1-5; v_gene: TRBV6-5; CDR3aa: ASSKPGSNQPQH
j_gene: TRBJ2-2; v_gene: TRBV6-6; CDR3aa: ASSRLAGGPGELF
j_gene: TRBJ2-5; v_gene: TRBV6-6; CDR3aa: ASRRQGQETQY
j_gene: TRBJ2-2; v_gene: TRBV5-6; CDR3aa: ASSLAGAHTGELF
j_gene: TRBJ2-6; v_gene: TRBV5-1; CDR3aa: ASSFYSGTVSGANVLT
j_gene: TRBJ1-2; v_gene: TRBV5-4; CDR3aa: ASSPDRADGYT
j_gene: TRBJ2-3; v_gene: TRBV5-4; CDR3aa: ASSSGGLAGGPRDTQY
j_gene: TRBJ2-7; v_gene: TRBV7-8; CDR3aa: ASSSPTSGAYEQY
j_gene: TRBJ2-1; v_gene: TRBV7-9; CDR3aa: ASSLGASGINEQF
j_gene: TRBJ1-1; v_gene: TRBV5-1; CDR3aa: ASSLEGARKNTEAF
j_gene: TRBJ2-3; v_gene: TRBV19; CDR3aa: ASSIEGRGHADTQY
j_gene: TRBJ2-2; v_gene: TRBV6-5; CDR3aa: AVSRVSSGELF
j_gene: TRBJ2-7; v_gene: TRBV7-8; CDR3aa: ASSFKRTPSYEQY
j_gene: TRBJ2-7; v_gene: TRBV28; CDR3aa: ACRALSYEQY
j_gene: TRBJ1-2; v_gene: TRBV5-1; CDR3aa: ASSLAPGSIYGYT
j_gene: TRBJ2-7; v_gene: TRBV25-1; CDR3aa: ASSEFGRAGSYEQY
j_gene: TRBJ2-2; v_gene: TRBV18; CDR3aa: ASSPTGTPFSGELF
j_gene: TRBJ2-7; v_gene: TRBV5-1; CDR3aa: ASRKGDYEQY
j_gene: TRBJ2-1; v_gene: TRBV7-3; CDR3aa: ASSAGTTLEQF
j_gene: TRBJ2-3; v_gene: TRBV19; CDR3aa: ASRVGGSTDTQY
j_gene: TRBJ2-7; v_gene: TRBV7-2; CDR3aa: ASSLGLAGWEQY
j_gene: TRBJ1-1; v_gene: TRBV10-2; CDR3aa: ASSDQVRVTEAF
j_gene: TRBJ1-1; v_gene: TRBV30; CDR3aa: AWSVGGEAF
j_gene: TRBJ2-6; v_gene: TRBV7-9; CDR3aa: ASSRDRTTSGANVLT
j_gene: TRBJ1-5; v_gene: TRBV7-2; CDR3aa: ASKKFGDNQPQH
j_gene: TRBJ2-3; v_gene: TRBV5-4; CDR3aa: ASSQDWADTQY
j_gene: TRBJ2-7; v_gene: TRBV28; CDR3aa: ASRTTGRGYEQY
j_gene: TRBJ2-3; v_gene: TRBV21-1; CDR3aa: ASSKVGTTKADTQY
j_gene: TRBJ1-1; v_gene: TRBV6-5; CDR3aa: ASSRGDLVTEAF
j_gene: TRBJ1-1; v_gene: TRBV10-3; CDR3aa: AISELKQGSTEAF
j_gene: TRBJ2-3; v_gene: TRBV5-4; CDR3aa: ASRKGTDTDTQY
j_gene: TRBJ1-5; v_gene: TRBV7-2; CDR3aa: ASSLVDRSNQPQH
j_gene: TRBJ2-3; v_gene: TRBV5-4; CDR3aa: ASSLDRGNAHTQY
j_gene: TRBJ1-3; v_gene: TRBV4-2; CDR3aa: ASSPVSGNTIY
j_gene: TRBJ2-1; v_gene: TRBV28; CDR3aa: ASLPGTGKVRRF
j_gene: TRBJ2-7; v_gene: TRBV11-2; CDR3aa: ASSPDGGVSSYEQY
j_gene: TRBJ2-6; v_gene: TRBV27; CDR3aa: ASSFWARSGANVLT
j_gene: TRBJ2-3; v_gene: TRBV2; CDR3aa: ASSEGARSTDTQY
j_gene: TRBJ2-6; v_gene: TRBV13; CDR3aa: ASTPTRRGTGANVLT
j_gene: TRBJ2-1; v_gene: TRBV19; CDR3aa: ASSSSSTSGLYNEQF
j_gene: TRBJ2-7; v_gene: TRBV5-1; CDR3aa: ASSDYGDYEQY
j_gene: TRBJ1-6; v_gene: TRBV7-6; CDR3aa: ASSPRQGYSPLH
j_gene: TRBJ2-4; v_gene: TRBV28; CDR3aa: ASSPSGRGAENIQY
j_gene: TRBJ1-2; v_gene: TRBV28; CDR3aa: ASSSPSGQGPYGYT
j_gene: TRBJ2-7; v_gene: TRBV6-6; CDR3aa: ASSSTVTVTYEQY
j_gene: TRBJ2-1; v_gene: TRBV7-9; CDR3aa: ASSYEGYNEQF
j_gene: TRBJ2-3; v_gene: TRBV28; CDR3aa: ASRSGQDTDTQY
j_gene: TRBJ2-1; v_gene: TRBV19; CDR3aa: ASSIGRDYYNEQF
j_gene: TRBJ2-3; v_gene: TRBV5-1; CDR3aa: ASSLAGTGKADTQY
j_gene: TRBJ2-5; v_gene: TRBV11-3; CDR3aa: ASSFSGGQETQY